Below, 11 T cell receptor beta chains from the same sample are listed, as sequenced in a study of Graves' ophthalmopathy and Graves' hyperthyroidism. TCR beta CDR3 amplification used RNA transcripts. A first-round RT-PCR used HTBI primers, followed by a second-round multiplex PCR. Each CDR3 protein is one row after TCRdb ran MiXCR on the multiplex PCR reads. The repertoire holds more than 300,000 distinct CDR3 sequences, with 15% as singletons. Sequences were obtained from peripheral blood. Receptor source: a woman in her late teens or twenties with stable Graves' hyperthyroidism.

This clonotype was picked up a small number of times. The genes are TRBV6-1 and TRBJ1-6; D unclear. This CDR3 spans 15 amino acids. The germline gives CDR1 MNHNS, CDR2 SASEGT. V lost 6 bases to trimming and J lost 13 bases, with 22 bases between them. The DNA for the CDR3 is TGTGCCAGCAGCAAGAAAAAGAACCGACGAGATCCCCTCCACTTT. The encoded protein is CASSKKKNRRDPLHF.

The sample holds many counts of this clonotype. This CDR3 fails to terminate in the conserved phenylalanine or tryptophan, so it likely reflects a read error. This chain joins TRBV6-1 and TRBJ2-7; a possible D gene is TRBD1 (6 bases). The V and J ends lost 2 bases and 2 bases respectively, with 16 bases between them. There are 16 residues in the CDR3. CDR1 and CDR2 (germline): MNHNS, SASEGT. The CDR3 DNA is TGTGCCAGCAGTGAATTCAGGACAGCGGACACCTACGAGCAGTACCTC. Translation gives CASSEFRTADTYEQYL.

The sample holds many counts of this clonotype. The J gene is TRBJ2-2, the V gene TRBV7-8; weak D call: TRBD1 (5 bases). The V gene lost 5 bases and the J gene lost 6 bases, with 10 bases spanning the gap. The CDR3 spans 13 residues. Germline CDR1 and CDR2: SGHVS and FQNEAQ. CDR3 sequence: CASSPNRPGELFF. The CDR3 coding sequence is TGTGCCAGCAGCCCTAACAGGCCCGGGGAGCTGTTTTTT. Full variable domain (rest looked up from reference TRBV7-8 and TRBJ2-2): GAGVSQSPRYKVAKRGQDVALRCDPISGHVSLFWYQQALGQGPEFLTYFQNEAQLDKSGLPSDRFFAERPEGSVSTLKIQRTQQEDSAVYLCASSPNRPGELFFGEGSRLTVL.

Notes on this clonotype: A much larger clone differs by one base, so this may be a read error. V usage is TRBV18 and J usage is TRBJ2-5; D is unresolved. The CDR3 contains 13 residues. CDR1 is KGHSH and CDR2 is LQKENI in the germline V gene. The CDR3 spells CVSSPVARETQYF. The CDR3 DNA is TGTGTCAGCTCACCAGTCGCCAGGGAGACCCAGTACTTC.

This clonotype was detected ten times or more. The chain has TRBV6-5 and TRBJ2-7; tentative D call: TRBD1 (5 bases). Germline values: CDR1 MNHEY, CDR2 SVGAGI. CDR3 size: 17 residues. Trimming shortened V by 4 bases and J by 5 bases, and 24 bases separated the two germline ends. CDR3 bases: TGTGCCAGCAGTTCCGCCCCGGACACCTTCGGTATCCACGAGCAGTACTTC. Residues: CASSSAPDTFGIHEQYF.

There are many counts of this clonotype. CDR3 amino acids: CASIKTGYTGELFF. Here the CDR3 DNA reads TGTGCCAGCATTAAGACAGGGTACACCGGGGAGCTGTTTTTT. V gene TRBV12-3 or TRBV12-4 combines with J gene TRBJ2-2; TRBD1 agrees at 7 bases. The CDR3 runs to 14 residues. Trimming removed 7 bases from V and 3 bases from J; junction bases left unmatched: 5.

The rearrangement links TRBV29-1 to TRBJ1-2, with D unresolved. Germline V gene lookup returns CDR1 SQVTM and CDR2 ANQGSEA. The CDR3 is made up of 11 amino acids. CDR3 bases: TGCGGCTTCCCAGAGCCCGGGGGCTACACCTTC. It codes for CGFPEPGGYTF.

This clonotype was observed many times. V usage is TRBV6-5 and J usage is TRBJ2-5; D not resolved. Germline lookup yields CDR1 MNHEY and CDR2 SVGAGI. The CDR3 length is 13 residues. V shed 1 base and J shed 1 base, with 4 bases lying between them. Written as DNA, the CDR3 is TGTGCCAGCAGTTACTACAGCCAAGAGACCCAGTACTTC. It specifies CASSYYSQETQYF.

Comments on this clonotype: The junction departs from the called germline gene at one end, perhaps through a read error. The chain recombines TRBV27 with TRBJ2-4; D is possibly TRBD2 (5 bases). The CDR3 runs to 15 residues. Germline CDR1 is MNHEY and CDR2 is SMNVEV (reference sequence). The CDR3 nucleotides read TGTGCCAGCAGTCCCCTCGGGGAGTTCGGAAACATTAAGTACTTC. It translates to CASSPLGEFGNIKYF.

This clonotype was seen more than once but under ten times. J is TRBJ2-4 and V is TRBV6-1, with D perhaps TRBD1 (5 bases). The CDR3 loop spans 15 amino acids. Germline V gene data show CDR1 as MNHNS and CDR2 as SASEGT. The V and J ends lost 2 bases and 0 bases respectively, with 8 bases between them. CDR3 DNA sequence: TGTGCCAGCAGTGAACAGGGCGGAGCCAAAAACATTCAGTACTTC. Its translation is CASSEQGGAKNIQYF.

This clonotype came up a few times. CDR3: CASTLGGDIIPGANVLTF. The CDR3 nucleotides are TGTGCCAGCACCTTGGGGGGCGATATAATTCCTGGGGCCAACGTCCTGACTTTC. V gene TRBV6-2 or TRBV6-3 combines with J gene TRBJ2-6; D may be TRBD1 or TRBD2 (6 bases each). V lost 7 bases, J lost 2 bases, and 21 bases lay in between. The length of the CDR3 is 18 residues. CDR1 and CDR2 (germline): MNHEY, SVGEGT.